This T cell receptor (beta chain) was obtained from a study of blood T cell repertoires in COVID-19. A case of COVID-19 had been met by exposed participants within 2 weeks before study entry. Source study methods: The assay estimated nucleated cells by amplifying reference gene primers. Profiled with immunoSEQ multiplex PCR; TCRdb holds only in-frame clones, not every one. V and J calls and clone size are as listed in that table; D and trimming were resolved from the DNA. The table has 250,000 or so clones, less than 95% seen once; the top ten hold 2.8%. Trimming removed 6 bases at V and 7 bases at J, with 28 bases between. This CDR3 is built from 18 residues. The germline V gene encodes CDR1 MNHEY and CDR2 SMNVEV (reference sequence).

The chain is built from TRBV27 and TRBJ2-1, with D possibly TRBD2 on 8 matching bases. Sequencing input: PBMCs or T cells enriched from blood (not recorded which). The source is a man aged 40-50 years who had been exposed to COVID-19. The CDR3 protein is CASRTGTAGTSLQNEQFF. In DNA form, the CDR3 reads TGTGCCAGCAGAACCGGGACAGCCGGGACTAGTTTGCAGAATGAGCAGTTCTTC.